This T cell receptor (beta chain) was sequenced in a study of blood T cell repertoires in COVID-19. In the study overall: Acute and convalescent COVID-19 specimens originated in the United States, Italy and Spain. T cells, B-cell-depleted T cells, or PBMCs supplied cDNA or gDNA.

Germline V gene sequence: CDR1 SGHTA, CDR2 FQGNSA. V dropped 5 bases and J dropped 2 bases, with 13 bases sitting between them. The CDR3 extends over 14 amino acids. This clone is a singleton in its sample. Authors' processing steps: Reference gene primer amplification yielded estimated nucleated cell counts. Produced via immunoSEQ multiplex PCR; TCRdb's table is partial and in-frame only. V and J calls and clone size are as listed in that table; D and trimming were resolved from the DNA. Of 150,000 to 200,000 clones detected, almost 85% appear once; the ten largest clones hold 22%. V gene TRBV7-2 combines with J gene TRBJ2-7; D possibly corresponds to TRBD1 (6 bases). Sample: peripheral blood. The sequence derives from a woman at least 80 years old with acute or convalescent COVID-19. The CDR3 sequence: CASSDKGGAYEQYF. CDR3 coding DNA: TGTGCCAGCAGCGATAAAGGGGGAGCCTACGAGCAGTACTTC.